These 13 T cell receptor beta chains were all obtained from the same sample, sequenced in a study of blood T cell repertoires in COVID-19. Method: immunoSEQ multiplex PCR; TCRdb's copy keeps in-frame clones and lacks some. The sample includes 150,000 to 190,000 clones, 76% of them seen just once. What was sequenced was peripheral blood. The receptors come from an elderly woman with acute or convalescent COVID-19.

The chain employs TRBV12-3 or TRBV12-4 and TRBJ1-5, with 9 bases fitting TRBD1. The CDR3 totals 12 residues. After removal of 6 bases from V and 6 bases from J, the junction contained 0 bases not matched to a gene. The CDR3 is CASRGQGQPQHF. CDR3 DNA sequence: TGTGCCAGCAGGGGACAGGGTCAGCCCCAGCATTTT.

This chain's CDR3 is CASSLGLAGLYNEQFF. CDR3 coding DNA: TGTGCCAGCAGCTTAGGGCTAGCGGGACTTTACAATGAGCAGTTCTTC. This chain links TRBV11-3 with TRBJ2-1, with 9 bases fitting TRBD2. V lost 1 base to trimming and J lost 4 bases; unmatched junction nucleotides: 5. Per germline, CDR1 SGHNT and CDR2 YENEEA. The CDR3 has 16 residues.

The chain has TRBV27 and TRBJ2-5; 8 positions match TRBD2. The CDR3 loop spans 15 amino acids. CDR1 MNHEY and CDR2 SMNVEV come from the germline V gene (reference sequence). Trimming took 2 bases from V and 7 from J; bases not matched to a gene: 9. The CDR3 DNA is TGTGCCAGCAGTTTAAGGGGACTAGTTGCGACGACCCAGTACTTC. It translates to CASSLRGLVATTQYF.

V is TRBV30 and J is TRBJ1-1; 7 nucleotides line up with TRBD1. The CDR3 runs 15 residues. Germline values: CDR1 GTSNPN, CDR2 SVGIG (reference sequence). After removal of 3 bases from V and 2 bases from J, the junction contained 9 bases not matched to a gene. For the CDR3, the DNA is TGTGCCTGGAGGAACAGCTGGACAGGCAACACTGAAGCTTTCTTT. Residues: CAWRNSWTGNTEAFF.

The chain recombines TRBV10-1 with TRBJ2-4; no firm D call. The V and J ends lost 1 base and 5 bases respectively, with 12 bases between them. The CDR3 covers 15 residues. Germline-derived CDR1 and CDR2 are WNHNN and SYGVQD (reference sequence). CDR3 protein: CASSELVWSENIQYF. The CDR3 DNA sequence: TGCGCCAGCAGTGAGTTGGTATGGTCGGAAAACATTCAGTACTTC.

The chain recombines TRBV6-1 with TRBJ2-1; 8 bases match TRBD2. V trimming: 0 bases; J trimming: 10 bases; junction bases outside the gene matches: 5. This CDR3 is built from 14 residues. From germline, CDR1 is MNHNS and CDR2 SASEGT. DNA of the CDR3: TGTGCCAGCAGTGAAGCGCGGGGGGTGAGAGAGCAGTTCTTC. Translating it yields CASSEARGVREQFF.

This rearrangement joins TRBV11-2 to TRBJ1-5; maybe TRBD1 (6 bases). CDR3 size: 15 residues. Germline V gene lookup returns CDR1 SGHAT and CDR2 FQNNGV. The germline V and J ends were trimmed by 5 bases and 6 bases, with 17 bases remaining between them. CDR3 nucleotides: TGTGCCAGCAGCCACGGAGCAGGGGTCGGTCAGCCCCAGCATTTT. As protein: CASSHGAGVGQPQHF.

In this sample, this clone turned up a few times. The V gene is TRBV2, the J gene TRBJ1-6; TRBD1 matches 9 bases. CDR1 is SNHLY, CDR2 FYNNEI, per germline. The CDR3 spans 15 residues. J gave up 6 bases and V 6 bases, and 6 bases lay outside the gene matches. CDR3 residues: CASSLQGAPNSPLHF. In DNA form, the CDR3 reads TGTGCCAGCAGCTTACAGGGGGCCCCTAATTCACCCCTCCACTTT.

The chain employs TRBV24-1 and TRBJ1-6; D not resolved. The CDR3 totals 17 residues. Germline assignment: CDR1 KGHDR and CDR2 SFDVKD. Trimming cost V 3 bases and J 4 bases, with 15 bases left between them. The CDR3 region is CATSDPPRLGYNSPLHF. In DNA, the CDR3 is TGTGCCACCAGTGATCCCCCACGACTCGGTTATAATTCACCCCTCCACTTT.

The chain couples TRBV10-3 to TRBJ1-6; D possibly corresponds to TRBD1 (6 bases). The CDR3 spans 17 residues. In germline, CDR1 is ENHRY, CDR2 SYGVKD. V lost 0 bases and J lost 7, with 16 bases in between. CDR3 bases: TGTGCCATCAGTGAGTCTACCTCCGGGACACCCAATTCACCCCTCCACTTT. Translating it yields CAISESTSGTPNSPLHF.

This rearrangement joins TRBV30 to TRBJ2-3; D remains unclear. CDR1 is GTSNPN, CDR2 SVGIG, per germline (reference sequence). V dropped 0 bases and J dropped 2 bases, with 9 bases sitting between them. CDR3 size: 14 residues. CDR3 in DNA: TGTGCCTGGAGTGTACGGAGCCCCACAGATACGCAGTATTTT. It specifies CAWSVRSPTDTQYF.

V and J are TRBV6-5 and TRBJ2-1, with 11 nucleotides matching TRBD2. V trimming: 4 bases; J trimming: 5 bases; junction bases outside the gene matches: 4. The germline gives CDR1 MNHEY, CDR2 SVGAGI. The CDR3 runs to 15 residues. CDR3 protein: CASSSTSGRNNEQFF. The DNA of the CDR3 is TGTGCCAGCAGTTCCACTAGCGGGAGAAACAATGAGCAGTTCTTC.

CDR3 DNA sequence: TGTGCCAGCAGCCCGGGTCTCTCGGATGAAAAACTGTTTTTT. This encodes CASSPGLSDEKLFF. This chain links TRBV5-6 with TRBJ1-4; D not certain. The CDR3 has 14 residues. Germline V gene sequence: CDR1 SGHDT, CDR2 YYEEEE. Trimming shortened V by 4 bases and J by 6 bases, and 13 bases separated the two germline ends.